The rows below give T cell receptor beta chains drawn from one sample of a study of blood T cell repertoires in COVID-19. Here immunoSEQ multiplex PCR was the method, and the copy in TCRdb shows in-frame clones only, minus some. The data show roughly 60,000 clones, over 75% seen once. Sequencing used peripheral blood. These receptors all stem from a human donor in a cohort sampled during active COVID-19. The CDR3 runs from the conserved cysteine through the conserved F or W. The D gene is left open where the match is weak. Not every row has a clone size; where given, it reads once, few, many or a size class.

CDR3 DNA,CDR3 protein,J gene,V gene,D gene,clone size
TGTGCCAGCAGCCATCTCTCTGGGGCCAACGTCCTGACTTTC,CASSHLSGANVLTF,TRBJ2-6,TRBV3-1/TRBV3-2,.,.
TGTGCCAGCAGCCAAGTGACAGGGGGCACCGGGGAGCTGTTTTTT,CASSQVTGGTGELFF,TRBJ2-2,TRBV3-1/TRBV3-2,TRBD1,.
TGTGCCAGCAGACTAGCGACGACAGATACGCAGTATTTT,CASRLATTDTQYF,TRBJ2-3,TRBV7-9,TRBD2,.
TGTGCCAGCTCACCCTCGGCGCAGGCCGGGGAGGCCCTCCACTTT,CASSPSAQAGEALHF,TRBJ1-6,TRBV18,.,.
TGTGCCAGCAGCTTAGCTAGCGGGGGGCTCGGCGAGCAGTACTTC,CASSLASGGLGEQYF,TRBJ2-7,TRBV11-3,TRBD2,few
TGTGCCAGTAGTAATACAGGGTCCTCCCCAGATACGCAGTATTTT,CASSNTGSSPDTQYF,TRBJ2-3,TRBV19,.,.
TGCGCCAGCAGCCAAGCCCAAATCGGGACAGGGTCCCACGAGCAGTACTTC,CASSQAQIGTGSHEQYF,TRBJ2-7,TRBV4-3,TRBD1,.
TGCGCCAGCAGGGTTGGACAGGGAGAAGAGACCCAGTACTTC,CASRVGQGEETQYF,TRBJ2-5,TRBV10-2,TRBD1,.
TGTGCCAGCAGACCTCCTTCAGGGGGCGCCGAAGCTTTCTTT,CASRPPSGGAEAFF,TRBJ1-1,TRBV6-2/TRBV6-3,TRBD1,.
TGTGCCAGCAGTTTTACAGGACCCAACGAGCAGTTCTTC,CASSFTGPNEQFF,TRBJ2-1,TRBV27,.,.
TGCAGCGTTCGGACAGGGGGCTTCGATGGCTACACCTTC,CSVRTGGFDGYTF,TRBJ1-2,TRBV29-1,TRBD1,.
TGCGCCAGCAGTGAGTCCGGTGATTCTGGCCCTGGAGCTGGAAACACCATATATTTT,CASSESGDSGPGAGNTIYF,TRBJ1-3,TRBV10-1,.,.
TGTGCCAGCTCAGAGGCGGCGGGGGAGCAGTTCTTC,CASSEAAGEQFF,TRBJ2-1,TRBV18,.,.
TGCGCCAGCAGCCAAGAAATTCCAGCCTACAATGAGCAGTTCTTC,CASSQEIPAYNEQFF,TRBJ2-1,TRBV4-3,.,.
TGTGCCAGCAGCGTAGGTGGGTCAGCGGAGAGCGGCGAGCAGTACTTC,CASSVGGSAESGEQYF,TRBJ2-7,TRBV9,.,once
TGTGCCACCTCAACAGGGGGCTCTCCCTACGAGCAGTACTTC,CATSTGGSPYEQYF,TRBJ2-7,TRBV19,TRBD1,once
TGTGCCAGCAGCGTCGACAATTTGGGGCGGAACACTGAAGCTTTCTTT,CASSVDNLGRNTEAFF,TRBJ1-1,TRBV11-2,.,.
TGCGCCAGCAGTCGGGGAGCTAGGATCCGGGACAGGGTAAGTTCACCCCTCCACTTT,CASSRGARIRDRVSSPLHF,TRBJ1-6,TRBV23-1,TRBD1,.
TGTGCCAGCAATAGGGGGGGCAGGACAGATACGCAGTATTTT,CASNRGGRTDTQYF,TRBJ2-3,TRBV9,.,.
TGTGCCAGCAGCTTGGGCGGGGGGGTCCAAGAGACCCAGTACTTC,CASSLGGGVQETQYF,TRBJ2-5,TRBV5-4,TRBD2,.
TGTGCCAGCAGCCAAGCCCCTGCGCAGGGAGGGTACGAGCAGTACTTC,CASSQAPAQGGYEQYF,TRBJ2-7,TRBV5-5,TRBD2,.
TGTGCCAGCTCACCCGGGACAGGGGTCTTCGAGCAGTACTTC,CASSPGTGVFEQYF,TRBJ2-7,TRBV18,TRBD1,medium-sized
TGTGCCAGCAGTGCCCGGGGACTTTCCAACAATGAGCAGTTCTTC,CASSARGLSNNEQFF,TRBJ2-1,TRBV2,.,.
TGTGCCAGCAGCACACAGGGTACCCCCTACAATGAGCAGTTCTTC,CASSTQGTPYNEQFF,TRBJ2-1,TRBV7-2,.,.
TGTGCCAGCAGCGTAGAGGGGGACCAACCGTTTAAGACCCAGTACTTC,CASSVEGDQPFKTQYF,TRBJ2-5,TRBV9,.,.
TGTGCCAGCACCGAGGGGACATTCTATGGCTACACCTTC,CASTEGTFYGYTF,TRBJ1-2,TRBV6-5,.,.
TGTGCCACCTCTGACAGCCTTTATAGCAATCAGCCCCAGCATTTT,CATSDSLYSNQPQHF,TRBJ1-5,TRBV27,.,.
TGTGCCAGCTCACCTTTTTCACAGGGCGAAGGCTACACCTTC,CASSPFSQGEGYTF,TRBJ1-2,TRBV18,.,.
TGTGCCAGCAGTTACTTGGGCACCACTGAAGCTTTCTTT,CASSYLGTTEAFF,TRBJ1-1,TRBV6-5,.,.
TGCGCCAGCAGGGAGACAGGGTCCCAAGCTTTCTTT,CASRETGSQAFF,TRBJ1-1,TRBV5-1,TRBD1,once
TGTGCCAGCAGTCCCCGGTTAGCCGGGGAGCTGTTTTTT,CASSPRLAGELFF,TRBJ2-2,TRBV12-3/TRBV12-4,.,.
TGTGCCAGCAGCCGGGCTCTTAATGAAAAACTGTTTTTT,CASSRALNEKLFF,TRBJ1-4,TRBV14,.,.
TGTGCCAGCAGCCCTAGTATTGGGGGGGGACGGAACACTGAAGCTTTCTTT,CASSPSIGGGRNTEAFF,TRBJ1-1,TRBV7-9,.,.
TGTGCCTGGGATGACGAGGGACAGGGGGCTAGGGAGCAGTACTTC,CAWDDEGQGAREQYF,TRBJ2-7,TRBV30,TRBD1,once
TGTGCCAGCAGGAACCCGGGAGGGAACCAAGAGACCCAGTACTTC,CASRNPGGNQETQYF,TRBJ2-5,TRBV2,TRBD2,.
TGTGCCAGCAGCGGACCGGGGGAGACCCAGTACTTC,CASSGPGETQYF,TRBJ2-5,TRBV12-3/TRBV12-4,.,.
TGTGCCAGCAGCCCACAGGGGGCGCGCGAGACCCAGTACTTC,CASSPQGARETQYF,TRBJ2-5,TRBV7-7,TRBD1,.
TGTGCCAGCAGAAAGGGACAGGGGGCGTACGAGCAGTACTTC,CASRKGQGAYEQYF,TRBJ2-7,TRBV6-5,TRBD1,.
TGTGCCAGTAAAGAAAGCGGGGGACGCACAGATACGCAGTATTTT,CASKESGGRTDTQYF,TRBJ2-3,TRBV19,TRBD2,once
TGTGCCAGCAGTGAGGAGATTTACGAGCAGTACTTC,CASSEEIYEQYF,TRBJ2-7,TRBV2,.,many
TGCAGCGTTCAGGGACAGGGGGATGGCTACACCTTC,CSVQGQGDGYTF,TRBJ1-2,TRBV29-1,TRBD1,.
TGTGCCAGCACCCCACAGGGGGGCGCAGAGACCCAGTACTTC,CASTPQGGAETQYF,TRBJ2-5,TRBV7-9,TRBD1,.
TGTGCCAGCAGCTTGGGGAGGGTTACGGGGGTAGAGACCCAGTACTTC,CASSLGRVTGVETQYF,TRBJ2-5,TRBV5-4,.,.
TGTGCCAGCAGTTACGTGGGACAGGGTCGCGAGCAGTACTTC,CASSYVGQGREQYF,TRBJ2-7,TRBV6-5,TRBD1,.
TGTGCCAGCAGCGTAGGAAGACAGCCGAATGAAAAACTGTTTTTT,CASSVGRQPNEKLFF,TRBJ1-4,TRBV9,.,.
TGTGCCAGCAGCTTGGAACTAGCCAAAAACATTCAGTACTTC,CASSLELAKNIQYF,TRBJ2-4,TRBV5-6,.,.
TGTGCCAGCAGCGGGCGAGCGGGAGAGACCCAGTACTTC,CASSGRAGETQYF,TRBJ2-5,TRBV6-5,.,.
TGTGCCAGCAGCCAACCGACTAGCGGGGGGGATGGGAACATTCAGTACTTC,CASSQPTSGGDGNIQYF,TRBJ2-4,TRBV7-9,TRBD2,few
TGTGCCAGCAGCTTAAATTTTAGGGGGCGGACTGAAGCTTTCTTT,CASSLNFRGRTEAFF,TRBJ1-1,TRBV7-2,TRBD1,few
TGTGCCAGCAGCTGGACAGCGTTGTTTGGGGCCAACGTCCTGACTTTC,CASSWTALFGANVLTF,TRBJ2-6,TRBV11-1,.,.
TGCAGTGCTAGTCTCGGGGAAACCTACGAGCAGTACTTC,CSASLGETYEQYF,TRBJ2-7,TRBV20-1,.,few
TGTGCCAGCAGTTTGGACAGCTATGGCTACACCTTC,CASSLDSYGYTF,TRBJ1-2,TRBV2,.,.
TGCGCCAGCAGCCACAGGGGGGTATACGAGCAGTACTTC,CASSHRGVYEQYF,TRBJ2-7,TRBV10-2,TRBD1,.
TGCAGCGTCAATACAGCCATGAACACTGAAGCTTTCTTT,CSVNTAMNTEAFF,TRBJ1-1,TRBV29-1,.,.
TGCGCCAGCAGCCTGGAGATGAACACTGAAGCTTTCTTT,CASSLEMNTEAFF,TRBJ1-1,TRBV4-3,.,.
TGTGCCATCAGCACCCGGACACCGATCGATGGCTACACCTTC,CAISTRTPIDGYTF,TRBJ1-2,TRBV10-3,.,.
TGTGCCAGCAGCTTAGGGACAGGTTTGCAAGAGACCCAGTACTTC,CASSLGTGLQETQYF,TRBJ2-5,TRBV7-2,TRBD1,.
TGTGCCAGCAGCTTATTGGGGGGCTATGGCTACACCTTC,CASSLLGGYGYTF,TRBJ1-2,TRBV13,.,once